The clone carrying this T cell receptor (beta chain) was detected only a few times. Sequencing was performed with immunoSEQ multiplex PCR; in TCRdb, only in-frame clones are kept and a portion is missing. This sample has some 100,000 clones, with just over 90% found just once. These data are taken from a study of control samples from healthy donors and cancer patients. The CDR3 runs 15 residues. V was pared by 5 bases and J by 3 bases, with 10 bases of the junction left unmatched. Per germline, CDR1 MNHNY and CDR2 SVGAGI (reference sequence). The sample taken for sequencing was blood. This chain uses TRBV6-6 with TRBJ2-7; TRBD1 matches at 7 bases. This clonotype was sampled from a human donor in good health. The donor label of this sample is uncertain. The CDR3 reads CASSPYRGIDYEQYF. Written as DNA, the CDR3 is TGTGCCAGCAGTCCCTACAGGGGAATCGACTACGAGCAGTACTTC.